This TCR beta chain was found in a study of CXCR3-negative and CXCR3-positive naive CD8 T cells. Overall study results and limits: Greater hydrophobicity was found in TRB CDR3s of CXCR3-positive naive cells than of CXCR3-negative naive cells. The study inferred TCR strength from TRB CDR3 properties and found comparable surface CD5 between naive subsets.

The CDR3 is 14 residues long. Germline CDR1 is SGHTA and CDR2 is FQGTGA. Within the CD8+ T cell compartment, naive cells were CD45RO-CCR7+CD27+CD95-. Details on this clonotype: The target antigen is unknown.

Libraries of TRB cDNA were made by 5' RACE and carried UMIs. TCRdb re-called the 5' RACE reads and catalogs CDR3 proteins one per entry, DNA excluded. The repertoire table contains about 150,000 distinct CDR3 sequences. The TCR was taken from a human donor in good health. Some clones in this sample may be carry-over from other donors' samples. The sample taken for sequencing was naive CXCR3+ CD8+ T cells from blood. As to subset: CD45RO-CCR7+CD27+CD95- naive CD8+ T cells expressing CXCR3 (TNR3+). This rearrangement joins TRBV7-3 to TRBJ2-1. This CDR3 is CASSSSTGYNEQFF. Full variable domain (rest looked up from reference TRBV7-3 and TRBJ2-1): GAGVSQTPSNKVTEKGKYVELRCDPISGHTALYWYRQSLGQGPEFLIYFQGTGAADDSGLPNDRFFAVRPEGSVSTLKIQRTERGDSAVYLCASSSSTGYNEQFFGPGTRLTVL.